The entry that follows covers one TCR beta chain sequence. It lacks a known antigen. Base qualities are not recorded, but no much larger clone differs from it by a single base. The germline V gene encodes CDR1 MGHRA and CDR2 YSYEKL. Cut back by 2 bases and 4 bases, the V and J ends lie 21 bases apart. The CDR3 goes from the cysteine to the phenylalanine over 18 residues. Just the 54-base CDR3 DNA is kept, in frame starting at base 1. Library generation was performed with PCR. DNA from cultured CD4+ T cells was subjected to TCR sequencing with the Oncomine TCR Beta short-read assay at the Johns Hopkins FTIC core. The QIAamp micro DNA kit was used to extract genomic DNA from the cultured CD4+ T cells. Oncomine TCR Beta libraries from cultured CD4+ T cells were pooled with unique dual indexes and sequenced on an Illumina iSeq 100. Per the authors' processing: Non-productive sequences were filtered out, and CDR3s that did not start with C, did not end with F or W, or were shorter than 7 amino acids were discarded. The MANAFEST web application was used to identify antigen-specific clonotypes by comparing peptide-stimulated wells against reference wells and other culture wells. For a clone to be called positive, the clone needed an FDR below 0.05, an odds ratio above 5, and a productive frequency above 0.1% in at least two of three replicate wells. Cross-reactive clonotypes were defined as significantly expanded in both SARS-CoV-2 spike wells and at least one common cold coronavirus spike condition. CDR3 homology was assessed with Levenshtein distances (stringdist) and unrooted phylogenetic trees (ape) in R version 3.6.1. The public reads were reprocessed in TCRdb via fastp at Q25 and MiXCR, keeping in-frame beta chains. Entries that share a CDR3 protein sequence are merged under the most common genes and DNA. Clone size and V and J calls follow TCRdb, not the original study. This sample holds around 15,000 distinct CDR3 sequences; around 59% were observed only once. The ten biggest clones cover over 7.5% of the sample.

This sample was included in a study of vaccination and CD4 T cells after COVID-19 (dated by TCRdb to between 2021 and 2022). Regarding the complete study: Convalescent patients had a positive SARS-CoV-2 result on nasal swab PCR, and of these patients, fewer than ten had mild disease and one had severe disease. The convalescent cohort comprised six males and four females, including two Hispanic individuals, seven Caucasians, two Asians and one multiracial person. Each participant got two doses of either the Pfizer-BioNTech BNT162b2 vaccine (n=8) or the Moderna mRNA-1273 vaccine (n=2). Post-COVID blood samples were collected from convalescent patients a median of around 96 days after diagnosis, with a range of about 35 to 180 days. Post-vaccine blood samples were collected a median of 72 days after the second vaccine dose, ranging from 14 to 241 days. The cultures were stimulated with overlapping spike peptide pools from SARS-CoV-2 and from the common cold coronaviruses HCoV-NL63, HCoV-OC43 and HCoV-229E. In control cultures, a CEFX viral epitope pool was used as positive control, an HIV-1 Nef peptide pool was used as negative control, or no peptide was added. The spike-specific CD4+ TCR repertoire was compared before and after mRNA vaccination in under 11 COVID-19 convalescent patients and a handful of infection-naive healthy vaccine recipients.

Read against the paper, the sample's treatment or condition label means: roughly nine-day PBMC culture with coronavirus spike peptide pools or control peptides (ViraFEST assay). The ViraFEST assay was used in the study, in which antigen-specific T cells were expanded with peptide pools and expanded clonotypes were subsequently identified by TCR sequencing. The convalescent patients' positive SARS-CoV-2 PCR tests fell between March and December 2020, which was before the Alpha, Beta and Delta variants emerged in the United States. Each well held roughly 2.2 million PBMCs cultured in IMDM containing roughly 5.5% human AB serum and approximately 9.8 IU/ml IL-2, with 7.5 to 10 ug/ml peptide pools added. On days 3 and 7, half of the culture medium was replaced with fresh IL-2-containing medium. After 10 days of culture, CD4+ T cells were isolated by negative selection with the EasySep CD4+ T cell isolation kit. Ficoll-Paque Plus gradient centrifugation was used to isolate PBMCs from whole blood, and the isolated PBMCs were then either used fresh or cryopreserved at -140C. In general, triplicate wells were set up for every culture condition.

Study-wide conclusions, independent of this receptor: In convalescent patients, a median around 85% of post-vaccine SARS-CoV-2-reactive clones were detected only after vaccination, and vaccine-specific priming was suggested by this finding. The study included relatively few convalescent patients and did not analyze early timepoints after natural infection. The median count of SARS-CoV-2-reactive clonotypes went up from around 20 after infection to 30 to 40 after vaccination, although the change was not significant. Of the vaccine-specific clones found in convalescent patients, nearly all (304 of 307) were mono-reactive for SARS-CoV-2 spike instead of being cross-reactive with common cold coronaviruses.

Recombination connected TRBV4-1 to TRBJ1-5; the D gene identity is not certain. This clonotype was obtained from a human donor who had recovered from COVID-19. Sequencing was performed on CD4+ T cells from blood, cultured in vitro. The CDR3 reads as follows: CASSQRRAGLTINQPQHF. The DNA sequence is as follows: TGCGCCAGCAGCCAAAGAAGGGCAGGCCTTACCATTAATCAGCCCCAGCATTTT.